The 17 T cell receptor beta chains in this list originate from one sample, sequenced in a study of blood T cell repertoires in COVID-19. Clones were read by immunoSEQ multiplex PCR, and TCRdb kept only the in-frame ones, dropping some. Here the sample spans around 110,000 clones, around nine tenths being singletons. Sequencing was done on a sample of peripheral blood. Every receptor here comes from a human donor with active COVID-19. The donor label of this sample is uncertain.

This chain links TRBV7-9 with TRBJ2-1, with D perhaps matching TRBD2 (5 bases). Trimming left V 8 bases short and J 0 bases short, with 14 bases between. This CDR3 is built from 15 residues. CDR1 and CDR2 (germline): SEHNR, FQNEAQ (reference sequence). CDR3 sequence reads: CASLPGELSYNEQFF. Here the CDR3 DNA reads TGTGCCAGCCTTCCCGGGGAGCTCTCCTACAATGAGCAGTTCTTC. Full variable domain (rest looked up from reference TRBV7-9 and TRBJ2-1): DTGVSQNPRHKITKRGQNVTFRCDPISEHNRLYWYRQTLGQGPEFLTYFQNEAQLEKSRLLSDRFSAERPKGSFSTLEIQRTEQGDSAMYLCASLPGELSYNEQFFGPGTRLTVL.

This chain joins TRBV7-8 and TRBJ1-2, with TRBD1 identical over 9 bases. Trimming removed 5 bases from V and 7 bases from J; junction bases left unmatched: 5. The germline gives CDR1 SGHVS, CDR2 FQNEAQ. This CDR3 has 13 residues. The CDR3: CASSPGTGRGYTF. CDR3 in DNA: TGTGCCAGCAGCCCTGGGACAGGGCGTGGCTACACCTTC.

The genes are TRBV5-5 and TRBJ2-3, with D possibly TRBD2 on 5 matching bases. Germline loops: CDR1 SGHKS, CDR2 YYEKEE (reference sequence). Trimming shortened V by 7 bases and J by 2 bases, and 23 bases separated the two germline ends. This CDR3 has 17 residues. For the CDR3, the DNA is TGTGCCAGCGACCTAACCGGTCGGGGAATCCCCACAGATACGCAGTATTTT. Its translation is CASDLTGRGIPTDTQYF.

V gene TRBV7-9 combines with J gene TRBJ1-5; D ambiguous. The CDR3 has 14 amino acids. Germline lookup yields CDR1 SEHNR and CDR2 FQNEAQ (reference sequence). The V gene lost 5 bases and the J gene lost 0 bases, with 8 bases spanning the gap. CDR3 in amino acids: CASSTYSSNQPQHF. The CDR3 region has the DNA TGTGCCAGCAGCACGTACAGTAGCAATCAGCCCCAGCATTTT.

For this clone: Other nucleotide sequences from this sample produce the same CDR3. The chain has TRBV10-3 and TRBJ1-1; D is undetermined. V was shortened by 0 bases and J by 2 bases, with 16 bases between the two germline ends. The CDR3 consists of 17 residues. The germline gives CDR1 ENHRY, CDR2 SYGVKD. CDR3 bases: TGTGCCATCAGTGAGTCTCCCCTAGCCTATTCCAACACTGAAGCTTTCTTT. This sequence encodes CAISESPLAYSNTEAFF.

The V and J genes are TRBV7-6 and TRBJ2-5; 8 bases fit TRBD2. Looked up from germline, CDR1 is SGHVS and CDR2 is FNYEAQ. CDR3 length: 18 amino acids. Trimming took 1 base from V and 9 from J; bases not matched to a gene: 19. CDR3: CASSLVAGRFSGGVSQYF. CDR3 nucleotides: TGTGCCAGCAGCTTAGTGGCAGGGAGGTTCTCCGGGGGGGTGTCCCAGTACTTC.

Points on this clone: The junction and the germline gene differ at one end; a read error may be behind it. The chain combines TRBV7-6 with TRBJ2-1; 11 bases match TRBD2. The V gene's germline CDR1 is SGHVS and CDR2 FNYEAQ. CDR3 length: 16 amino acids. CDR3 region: CASSIAGTSGYNEQFF. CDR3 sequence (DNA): TGTGCCAGCAGCATAGCCGGGACTAGCGGCTACAATGAGCAGTTCTTC.

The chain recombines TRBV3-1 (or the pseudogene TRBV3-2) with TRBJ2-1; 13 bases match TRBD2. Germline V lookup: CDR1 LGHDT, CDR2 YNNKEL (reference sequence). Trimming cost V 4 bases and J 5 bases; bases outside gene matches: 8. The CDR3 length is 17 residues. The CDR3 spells CASSPSLLAGGDNEQFF. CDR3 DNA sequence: TGTGCCAGCAGCCCATCCTTACTAGCGGGGGGGGACAATGAGCAGTTCTTC.

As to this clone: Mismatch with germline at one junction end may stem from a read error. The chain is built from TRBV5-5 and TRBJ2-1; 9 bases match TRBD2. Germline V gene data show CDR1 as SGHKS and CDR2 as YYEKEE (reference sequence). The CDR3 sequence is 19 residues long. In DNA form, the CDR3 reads TGTGCCCGCAGCTTGGCGGCAACCCGGGCGGGGGGGCAGTTCAATGAGCAGTTCTTC. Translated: CARSLAATRAGGQFNEQFF.

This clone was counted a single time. As DNA, the CDR3 is TGTGCTAGTGGCCCTCCTATCGGGGGGTTTCAGCCCCAGCATTTT. Amino acids: CASGPPIGGFQPQHF. This rearrangement joins TRBV12-5 to TRBJ1-5; weak D call: TRBD1 (5 bases). Trimming shortened V by 6 bases and J by 6 bases, and 18 bases separated the two germline ends. The germline V gene has CDR1 LGHNT and CDR2 FRNRAP. CDR3 length equals 15 residues.

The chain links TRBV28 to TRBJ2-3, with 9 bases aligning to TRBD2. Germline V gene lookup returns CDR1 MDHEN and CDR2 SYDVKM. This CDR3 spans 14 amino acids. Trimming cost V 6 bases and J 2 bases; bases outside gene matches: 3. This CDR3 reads CASRSGGPTDTQYF. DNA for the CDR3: TGTGCCAGCAGGAGCGGGGGGCCCACAGATACGCAGTATTTT.

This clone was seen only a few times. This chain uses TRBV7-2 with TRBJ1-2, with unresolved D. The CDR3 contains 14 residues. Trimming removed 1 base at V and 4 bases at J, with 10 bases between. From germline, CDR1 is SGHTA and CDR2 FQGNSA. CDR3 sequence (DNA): TGTGCCAGCAGCTTAGATCCACAGTCCTATGGCTACACCTTC. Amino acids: CASSLDPQSYGYTF.

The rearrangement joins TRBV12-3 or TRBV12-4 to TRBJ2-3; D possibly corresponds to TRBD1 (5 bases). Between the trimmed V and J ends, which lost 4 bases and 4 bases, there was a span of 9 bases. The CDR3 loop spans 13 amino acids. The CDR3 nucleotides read TGTGCCAGCAGTTCCCCCAGGGCAGATACGCAGTATTTT. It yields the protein CASSSPRADTQYF.

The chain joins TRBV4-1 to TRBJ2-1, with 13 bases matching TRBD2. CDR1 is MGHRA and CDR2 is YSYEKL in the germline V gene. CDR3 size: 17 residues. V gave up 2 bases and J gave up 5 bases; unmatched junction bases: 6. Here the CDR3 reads CASSQRGGTSGDNEQFF. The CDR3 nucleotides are TGCGCCAGCAGCCAAAGGGGGGGGACTAGCGGGGACAATGAGCAGTTCTTC.

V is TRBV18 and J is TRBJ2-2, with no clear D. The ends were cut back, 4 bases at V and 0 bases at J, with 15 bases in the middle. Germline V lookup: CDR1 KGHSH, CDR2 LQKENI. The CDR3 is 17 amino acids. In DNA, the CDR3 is TGTGCCAGCTCACTCGCGGTAATCAGCTCGAACACCGGGGAGCTGTTTTTT. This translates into CASSLAVISSNTGELFF.

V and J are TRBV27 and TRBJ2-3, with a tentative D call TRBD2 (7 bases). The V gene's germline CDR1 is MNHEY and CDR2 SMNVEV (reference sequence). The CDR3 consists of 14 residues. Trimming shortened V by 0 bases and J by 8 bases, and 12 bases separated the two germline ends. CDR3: CASSLSGGGRTQYF. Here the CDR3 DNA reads TGTGCCAGCAGTTTATCGGGGGGGGGCCGTACGCAGTATTTT.

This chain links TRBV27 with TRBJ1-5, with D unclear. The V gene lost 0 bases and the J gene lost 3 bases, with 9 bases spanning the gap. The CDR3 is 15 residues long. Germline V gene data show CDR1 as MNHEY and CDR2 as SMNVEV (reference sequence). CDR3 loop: CASSLSMGPNQPQHF. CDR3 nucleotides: TGTGCCAGCAGTTTATCGATGGGCCCCAATCAGCCCCAGCATTTT.